The TCR beta chain under discussion was sequenced for a study of CD8 T cells in Susac syndrome. V dropped 2 bases and J dropped 4 bases, with 8 bases sitting between them. Germline V lookup: CDR1 SNHLY, CDR2 FYNNEI. This CDR3 region has 13 residues. Random hexamers served to reverse transcribe about 0.5 to 1 ug RNA. TCRdb passed the immunoSEQ multiplex PCR reads through MiXCR, listing each CDR3 protein once. The repertoire includes around 50,000 distinct CDR3 sequences, around 92% of them detected once, and around 0.43% sits in the top ten. Sequencing input: CD8+ T cells from PBMCs. The receptor's source is a human donor in good health. The V and J genes are TRBV2 and TRBJ1-2, with unresolved D. CDR3 nucleotides: TGTGCCAGCAGTGAACCGGTCAGCTATGGCTACACCTTC. Its translation is CASSEPVSYGYTF.